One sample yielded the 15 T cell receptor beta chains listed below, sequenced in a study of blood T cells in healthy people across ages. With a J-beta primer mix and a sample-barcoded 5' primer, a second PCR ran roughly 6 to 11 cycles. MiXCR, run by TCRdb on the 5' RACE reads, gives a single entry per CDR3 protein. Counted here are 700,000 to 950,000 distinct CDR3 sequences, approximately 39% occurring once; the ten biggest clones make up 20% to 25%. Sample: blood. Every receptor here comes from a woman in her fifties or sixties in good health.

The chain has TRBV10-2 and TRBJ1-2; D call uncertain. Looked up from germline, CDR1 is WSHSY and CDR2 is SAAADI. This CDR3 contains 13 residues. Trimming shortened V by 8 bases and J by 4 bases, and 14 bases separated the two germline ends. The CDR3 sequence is CASAEGWGYGYTF. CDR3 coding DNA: TGCGCCAGCGCCGAGGGATGGGGCTATGGCTACACCTTC.

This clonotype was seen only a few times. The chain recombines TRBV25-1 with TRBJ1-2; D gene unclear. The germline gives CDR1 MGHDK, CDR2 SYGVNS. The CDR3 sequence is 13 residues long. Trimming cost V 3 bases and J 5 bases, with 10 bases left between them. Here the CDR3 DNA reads TGTGCCAGCAGTGAGGCGGGTGGGTATGGCTACACCTTC. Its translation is CASSEAGGYGYTF.

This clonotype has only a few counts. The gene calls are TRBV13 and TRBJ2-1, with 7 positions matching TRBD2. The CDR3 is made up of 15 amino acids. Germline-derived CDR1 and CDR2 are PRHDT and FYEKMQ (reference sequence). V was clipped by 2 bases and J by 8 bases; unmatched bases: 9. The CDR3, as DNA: TGTGCCAGCAGCTTAAAAGCGGGGTCTTGGGATGAGCAGTTCTTC. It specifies CASSLKAGSWDEQFF.

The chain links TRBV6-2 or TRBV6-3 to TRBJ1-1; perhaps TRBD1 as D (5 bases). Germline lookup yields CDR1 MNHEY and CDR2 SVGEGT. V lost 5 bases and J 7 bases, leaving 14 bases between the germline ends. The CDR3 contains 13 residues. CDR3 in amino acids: CASSHPVGGEAFF. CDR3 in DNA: TGTGCCAGCAGTCACCCGGTGGGGGGTGAAGCTTTCTTT.

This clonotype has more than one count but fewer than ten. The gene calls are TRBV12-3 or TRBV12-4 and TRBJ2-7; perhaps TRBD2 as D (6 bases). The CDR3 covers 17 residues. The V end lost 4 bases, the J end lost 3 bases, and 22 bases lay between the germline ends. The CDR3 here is CASSYSGSGWPHYEQYF. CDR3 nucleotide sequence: TGTGCCAGCAGTTATTCGGGGAGCGGGTGGCCCCACTACGAGCAGTACTTC.

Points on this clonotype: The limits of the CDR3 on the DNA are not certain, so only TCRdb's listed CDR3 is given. The CDR3 is CASSPWGQGAGYTF. The chain employs TRBV21-1 and TRBJ1-2; the table gives TRBD1 as D, unverified against the DNA. TRBV21-1 is recorded as a pseudogene. The CDR3 numbers 14 amino acids, ends counted.

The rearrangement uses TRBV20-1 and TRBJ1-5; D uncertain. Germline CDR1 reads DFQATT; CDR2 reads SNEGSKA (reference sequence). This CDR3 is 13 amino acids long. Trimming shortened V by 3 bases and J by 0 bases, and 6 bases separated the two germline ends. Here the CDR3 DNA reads TGCAGTGCTAGCGGGCATAGCAATCAGCCCCAGCATTTT. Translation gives CSASGHSNQPQHF.

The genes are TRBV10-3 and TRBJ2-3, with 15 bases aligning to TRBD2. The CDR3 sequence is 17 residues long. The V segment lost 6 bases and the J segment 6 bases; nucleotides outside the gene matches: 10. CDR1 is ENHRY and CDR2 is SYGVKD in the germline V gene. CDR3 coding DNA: TGTGCCATCAGCCCGGGACTAGCGGGGGGCGTCAGGGATACGCAGTATTTT. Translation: CAISPGLAGGVRDTQYF.

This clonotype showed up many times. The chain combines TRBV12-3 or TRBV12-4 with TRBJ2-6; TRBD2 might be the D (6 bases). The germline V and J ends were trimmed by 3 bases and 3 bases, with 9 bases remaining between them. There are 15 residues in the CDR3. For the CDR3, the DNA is TGTGCCAGCAGTTTTCCCGGGAGTGGGGCCAACGTCCTGACTTTC. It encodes CASSFPGSGANVLTF.

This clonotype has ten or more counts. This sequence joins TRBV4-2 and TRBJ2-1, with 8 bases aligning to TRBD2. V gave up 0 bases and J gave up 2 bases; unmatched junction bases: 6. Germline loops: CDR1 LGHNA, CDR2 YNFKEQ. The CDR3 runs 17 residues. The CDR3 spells CASSQDLAGSAYNEQFF. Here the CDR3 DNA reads TGTGCCAGCAGCCAAGATTTAGCGGGAAGTGCCTACAATGAGCAGTTCTTC.

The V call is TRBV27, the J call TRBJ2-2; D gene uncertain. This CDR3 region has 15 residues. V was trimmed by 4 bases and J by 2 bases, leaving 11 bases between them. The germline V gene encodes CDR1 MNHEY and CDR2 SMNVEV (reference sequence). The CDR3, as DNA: TGTGCCAGCAGTTATCGGCAGACCAACACCGGGGAGCTGTTTTTT. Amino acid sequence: CASSYRQTNTGELFF.

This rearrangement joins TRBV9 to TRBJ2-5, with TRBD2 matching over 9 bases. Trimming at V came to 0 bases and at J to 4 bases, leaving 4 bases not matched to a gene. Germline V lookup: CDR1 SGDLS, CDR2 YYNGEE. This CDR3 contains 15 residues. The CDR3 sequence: CASSVEPSGAETQYF. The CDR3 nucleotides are TGTGCCAGCAGCGTAGAGCCTAGCGGGGCAGAGACCCAGTACTTC.

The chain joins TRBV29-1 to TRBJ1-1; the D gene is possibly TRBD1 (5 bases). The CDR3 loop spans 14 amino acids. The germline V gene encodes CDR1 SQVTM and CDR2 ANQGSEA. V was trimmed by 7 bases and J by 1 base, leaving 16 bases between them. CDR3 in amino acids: CSAPRGGENTEAFF. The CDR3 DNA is TGCAGCGCTCCCCGGGGGGGGGAGAACACTGAAGCTTTCTTT.

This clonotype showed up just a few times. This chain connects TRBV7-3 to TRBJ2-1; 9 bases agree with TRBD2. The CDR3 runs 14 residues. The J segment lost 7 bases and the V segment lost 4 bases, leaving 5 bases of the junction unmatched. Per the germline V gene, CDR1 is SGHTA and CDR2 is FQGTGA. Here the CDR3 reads CASSWVAGDNEQFF. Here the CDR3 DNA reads TGTGCCAGCAGCTGGGTAGCGGGGGATAATGAGCAGTTCTTC. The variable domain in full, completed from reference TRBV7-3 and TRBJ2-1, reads GAGVSQTPSNKVTEKGKYVELRCDPISGHTALYWYRQSLGQGPEFLIYFQGTGAADDSGLPNDRFFAVRPEGSVSTLKIQRTERGDSAVYLCASSWVAGDNEQFFGPGTRLTVL.

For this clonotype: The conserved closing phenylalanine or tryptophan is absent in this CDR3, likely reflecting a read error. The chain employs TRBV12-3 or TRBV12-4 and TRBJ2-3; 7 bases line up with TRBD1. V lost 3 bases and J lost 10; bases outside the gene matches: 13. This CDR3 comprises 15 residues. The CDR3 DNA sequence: TGTGCCAGCAGTTTGGTGGGAGAGGGGGCTGATGCGCAGTATTCT. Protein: CASSLVGEGADAQYS.